These 9 T cell receptor beta chains originate from one sample sequenced in a study of graft-versus-host responses after intestinal transplantation. The graft tissue was processed, and this released both intraepithelial and lamina propria lymphocytes. Here immunoSEQ multiplex PCR was the method, and the copy in TCRdb shows in-frame clones only, minus some. The sample comprises about 30,000 clones, 80% of which are singletons, and approximately 3% rests with the top ten. This material consisted of ileum tissue, taken 98 days after intestinal transplantation. These receptors were collected from a human patient who received an intestinal transplant, so some T cells may come from the graft donor.

The CDR3 DNA follows: TGTGCCTGGAGTGTCGACCTAAACACCATATATTTT. This translates into CAWSVDLNTIYF. The rearrangement joins TRBV30 to TRBJ1-3; D remains ambiguous. Trimming left V 0 bases short and J 6 bases short, with 6 bases between. The CDR3 has 12 residues. Germline CDR1 is GTSNPN and CDR2 is SVGIG (reference sequence).

The chain uses TRBV19 and TRBJ1-5, with TRBD1 as a possible D gene (6 bases). Trimming took off 6 bases at V and 6 bases at J, with 18 bases between the two ends. The CDR3 is made up of 15 amino acids. Germline V lookup: CDR1 LNHDA, CDR2 SQIVND (reference sequence). CDR3 bases: TGTGCCAGTAGATTATCTGGGGGCGCGGGTCAGCCCCAGCATTTT. Translation gives CASRLSGGAGQPQHF.

The table lists this clone with a few counts. The chain is built from TRBV11-3 and TRBJ2-2; TRBD2 matches at 7 bases. V was clipped by 4 bases and J by 2 bases; unmatched bases: 10. This CDR3 has 17 residues. In germline, CDR1 is SGHNT, CDR2 YENEEA. The CDR3 is CASSSGTNQPNTGELFF. Here the CDR3 DNA reads TGTGCCAGCAGCTCTGGGACTAACCAGCCTAACACCGGGGAGCTGTTTTTT.

The chain couples TRBV7-9 to TRBJ1-5, with unresolved D. V lost 1 base, J lost 6 bases, and 4 bases lay in between. The CDR3 is 12 amino acids. Germline values: CDR1 SEHNR, CDR2 FQNEAQ (reference sequence). The CDR3 DNA is TGTGCCAGCAGCTTAGGACCTCAGCCCCAGCATTTT. Protein sequence: CASSLGPQPQHF.

CDR3 region: CASSLTSGGRAQYF. CDR3 nucleotide sequence: TGTGCCAGCAGTTTGACTAGCGGGGGGAGGGCGCAGTATTTT. The J gene is TRBJ2-3, the V gene TRBV27, with 13 bases lining up with TRBD2. CDR3 length equals 14 residues. V lost 3 bases, J lost 10 bases, and 4 bases stayed unmatched. Germline V gives CDR1 MNHEY, CDR2 SMNVEV (reference sequence).

The chain carries TRBV28 and TRBJ2-2; unclear D gene. The germline gives CDR1 MDHEN, CDR2 SYDVKM. Trimming removed 4 bases at V and 5 bases at J, with 5 bases between. The CDR3 totals 12 residues. CDR3 sequence (DNA): TGTGCCAGCAGTTGGGGTACCGGGGAGCTGTTTTTT. It encodes CASSWGTGELFF.

This chain uses TRBV5-6 with TRBJ1-6; D ambiguous. Germline V CDR1 and CDR2: SGHDT, YYEEEE. The CDR3 length is 15 residues. V was cut by 0 bases and J by 6 bases, with 10 bases left in between. The CDR3 region is CASSLEGSVNSPLHF. The DNA of the CDR3 is TGTGCCAGCAGCTTGGAGGGCTCCGTTAATTCACCCCTCCACTTT.

CDR3 in DNA: TGTGCCTGGGAACCTCACGGGACTGGCGCGGGGGAAAAACTGTTTTTT. It encodes CAWEPHGTGAGEKLFF. The chain joins TRBV30 to TRBJ1-4; TRBD1 might be the D (5 bases). Germline V gene lookup returns CDR1 GTSNPN and CDR2 SVGIG (reference sequence). Trimming took off 5 bases at V and 8 bases at J, with 24 bases between the two ends. This CDR3 comprises 16 residues.

This clone was found a few times. The same CDR3 also results from other DNA sequences found in this sample. This chain uses TRBV28 with TRBJ2-7; D is unresolved. Germline V gene lookup returns CDR1 MDHEN and CDR2 SYDVKM. The ends were cut back, 5 bases at V and 5 bases at J, with 7 bases in the middle. The CDR3 covers 11 residues. This chain's CDR3 is CASSPSNEQYF. The CDR3 region has the DNA TGTGCCAGCAGTCCCTCTAACGAGCAGTACTTC.